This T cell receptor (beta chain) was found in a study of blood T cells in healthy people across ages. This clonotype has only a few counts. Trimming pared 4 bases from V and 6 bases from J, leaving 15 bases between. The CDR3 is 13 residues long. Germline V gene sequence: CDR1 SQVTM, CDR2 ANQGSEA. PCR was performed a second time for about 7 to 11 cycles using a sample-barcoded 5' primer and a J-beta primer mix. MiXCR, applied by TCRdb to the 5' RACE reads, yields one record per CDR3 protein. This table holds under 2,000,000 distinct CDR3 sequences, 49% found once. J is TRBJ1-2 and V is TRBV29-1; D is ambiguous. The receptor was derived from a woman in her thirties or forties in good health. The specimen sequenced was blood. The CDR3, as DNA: TGCAGCGTTGTGCCCCGGACCAGTCATGGCTACACCTTC. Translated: CSVVPRTSHGYTF.